The 30 T cell receptor beta chains below come from one sample, sequenced in a study of T cells in Graves' hyperthyroidism and ophthalmopathy (dated by TCRdb to the late 2010s). Libraries were made using multiplex PCR. This sample was sequenced with an Illumina HiSeq 2000. Amplification of TCR beta CDR3 regions was carried out from RNA transcripts. For the first round of RT-PCR on the TCR CDR3, the HTBI primer set was used together with the Qiagen OneStep RT-PCR kit. The public reads were reprocessed in TCRdb via fastp at Q25 and MiXCR, keeping in-frame beta chains. Entries are consolidated by CDR3 protein sequence, retaining the most common genes and DNA. For this sample there are about 400,000 distinct CDR3 sequences; less than 20% appear just once. The ten top clones hold roughly 26% of the sample. Sequencing was performed on blood. The receptors were gathered from a woman between 18 and 29 years old with Graves' hyperthyroidism that later progressed to Graves' ophthalmopathy.

At least ten counts were recorded for this clonotype. The V gene is TRBV30, the J gene TRBJ2-1; D may be TRBD2 (5 bases). CDR1 is GTSNPN and CDR2 is SVGIG in the germline V gene (reference sequence). V lost 2 bases and J 3 bases, leaving 11 bases between the germline ends. The CDR3 extends over 14 amino acids. CDR3 protein: CAWSISGYYNEQFF. CDR3 sequence (DNA): TGTGCCTGGAGTATCAGCGGATACTACAATGAGCAGTTCTTC.

The CDR3 DNA reads TGTGCCAGCAGCCACGCGGGCCAGAGCACAGATACGCAGTATTTT. Protein: CASSHAGQSTDTQYF. The chain couples TRBV14 to TRBJ2-3, with D maybe TRBD2 (5 bases). The CDR3 spans 15 residues. The V end lost 3 bases, the J end lost 0 bases, and 10 bases lay between the germline ends. Looked up from germline, CDR1 is SGHDN and CDR2 is FVKESK.

This clonotype has ten or more counts. This chain connects TRBV7-2 to TRBJ2-4, with 12 nucleotides matching TRBD2. CDR3 size: 18 residues. V was pared by 2 bases and J by 0 bases, with 5 bases of the junction left unmatched. CDR1 and CDR2 (germline): SGHTA, FQGNSA. The CDR3 is CASSLRRLAGVAKNIQYF. As DNA, the CDR3 is TGTGCCAGCAGCTTACGGAGACTAGCGGGAGTAGCCAAAAACATTCAGTACTTC.

This clonotype was picked up many times. The genes are TRBV5-1 and TRBJ2-3, with TRBD2 identical over 9 bases. Per germline, CDR1 SGHRS and CDR2 YFSETQ. The CDR3 is 15 residues long. J was trimmed by 4 bases and V by 4 bases; bases with no gene match: 7. The CDR3 protein is CASSVGTSIADTQYF. For the CDR3, the DNA is TGCGCCAGCAGCGTAGGGACTAGCATTGCAGATACGCAGTATTTT.

At least ten counts were recorded for this clonotype. The chain is built from TRBV2 and TRBJ1-1; D might be TRBD1 (5 bases). The CDR3 covers 14 residues. V was pared by 5 bases and J by 4 bases, with 14 bases between. Germline V lookup: CDR1 SNHLY, CDR2 FYNNEI. The CDR3 here is CASSLGRWGTEAFF. The CDR3 nucleotides read TGTGCCAGCAGTTTGGGACGGTGGGGCACTGAAGCTTTCTTT.

This chain connects TRBV7-9 to TRBJ2-6, with D unresolved. Trimming left V 2 bases short and J 1 base short, with 12 bases between. In germline, CDR1 is SEHNR, CDR2 FQNEAQ (reference sequence). CDR3 length: 17 amino acids. The DNA for the CDR3 is TGTGCCAGCAGCTTATTAGCCCGGGCATCTGGGGCCAACGTCCTGACTTTC. Amino acids: CASSLLARASGANVLTF.

CDR3 DNA: TGTGCCAGCAGTGAGACTAGCGGGGCTACTCGGCTGTTTTTT. Translating gives CASSETSGATRLFF. This chain connects TRBV12-3 or TRBV12-4 to TRBJ2-2; TRBD2 matches at 11 bases. The CDR3 runs 14 residues. Unmatched junction bases numbered 9, after V lost 5 bases and J lost 13 bases.

This clonotype has at least ten counts. This chain uses TRBV18 with TRBJ2-7, with 9 bases identical to TRBD1. V lost 3 bases, J lost 2 bases, and 8 bases stayed unmatched. This CDR3 has 16 amino acids. Per germline, CDR1 KGHSH and CDR2 LQKENI. The CDR3 loop is CASSPEDRGTPYEQYF. The CDR3 region has the DNA TGTGCCAGCTCACCCGAAGACAGGGGGACCCCCTACGAGCAGTACTTC.

V and J are TRBV28 and TRBJ2-2; no clear D. The CDR3 consists of 14 residues. V was trimmed by 4 bases and J by 3 bases, leaving 9 bases between them. The germline V gene encodes CDR1 MDHEN and CDR2 SYDVKM. The chain's CDR3 is CASSSVRDTGELFF. The CDR3 bases are TGTGCCAGCAGTTCGGTCCGCGACACCGGGGAGCTGTTTTTT.

The genes are TRBV6-1 and TRBJ2-5; D ambiguous. CDR3 length: 14 residues. Germline CDR1 is MNHNS and CDR2 is SASEGT. V was clipped by 6 bases and J by 5 bases, with 16 bases between them. DNA of the CDR3: TGTGCCAGCAGACCCGTCCCGCTGGCGGAGACCCAGTACTTC. The encoded protein is CASRPVPLAETQYF.

This clonotype showed up many times. The rearrangement joins TRBV7-2 to TRBJ2-5, with D possibly TRBD1 on 6 matching bases. The germline gives CDR1 SGHTA, CDR2 FQGNSA. The V gene lost 4 bases and the J gene lost 2 bases, with 14 bases spanning the gap. The CDR3 consists of 15 residues. The CDR3 DNA follows: TGTGCCAGCAGCTCCGAAGGGACACCGCAAGAGACCCAGTACTTC. Its protein is CASSSEGTPQETQYF.

This clonotype was seen at least ten times. This chain connects TRBV6-2 or TRBV6-3 to TRBJ1-2, with D unclear. This CDR3 has 14 residues. Germline-derived CDR1 and CDR2 are MNHEY and SVGEGT. Trimming cost V 6 bases and J 2 bases, with 13 bases left between them. The CDR3 sequence: CASSPSGRNYGYTF. CDR3 nucleotides: TGTGCCAGCAGCCCCTCTGGAAGGAACTATGGCTACACCTTC.

The table lists this clonotype with many counts. J is TRBJ2-7 and V is TRBV11-2; weak D call: TRBD1 (6 bases). The length of the CDR3 is 14 residues. Trimming took off 1 base at V and 3 bases at J, with 10 bases between the two ends. Germline CDR1 SGHAT, CDR2 FQNNGV. In nucleotides, the CDR3 is TGTGCCAGCAGCTTAGGGACAGAACTCTACGAGCAGTACTTC. Protein sequence: CASSLGTELYEQYF.

V and J are TRBV3-1 and TRBJ2-3, with TRBD2 matching 10 bases. CDR3 length equals 15 residues. V trimming: 5 bases; J trimming: 5 bases; junction bases outside the gene matches: 7. Per germline, CDR1 LGHDT and CDR2 YNNKEL (reference sequence). The CDR3 reads CASSARLAGVDTQYF. DNA for the CDR3: TGTGCCAGCAGCGCAAGGCTAGCGGGAGTAGATACGCAGTATTTT.

This clonotype was counted a few times. The chain employs TRBV9 and TRBJ1-1; 9 bases map to TRBD1. V dropped 3 bases and J dropped 6; count of bases not matched to a gene: 6. The CDR3 covers 14 residues. Germline values: CDR1 SGDLS, CDR2 YYNGEE. The CDR3, as DNA: TGTGCCAGCAGCGGGGGGGACAGGGCCCCTGAAGCTTTCTTT. Protein sequence: CASSGGDRAPEAFF.

At least ten counts were recorded for this clonotype. V usage is TRBV2 and J usage is TRBJ2-1, with TRBD2 matching over 8 bases. With 4 bases clipped from V and 5 bases from J, the junction kept 10 bases outside the gene matches. CDR1 is SNHLY and CDR2 is FYNNEI in the germline V gene. The CDR3 sequence is 16 residues long. CDR3 DNA: TGTGCCAGCAGTGGGACTTGGCGGGAGGTCCACAATGAGCAGTTCTTC. Its translation is CASSGTWREVHNEQFF.

This clonotype appeared once. The CDR3 DNA follows: TGTGCCAGCAGCCAAGATCTGCTAAGCTCCTACAATGAGCAGTTCTTC. Translation: CASSQDLLSSYNEQFF. This rearrangement joins TRBV4-2 to TRBJ2-1; D gene unclear. Germline V gene lookup returns CDR1 LGHNA and CDR2 YNFKEQ. V was trimmed by 0 bases and J by 0 bases, leaving 9 bases between them. This CDR3 spans 16 amino acids.

This clonotype appeared many times. The chain is built from TRBV5-1 and TRBJ1-6; D ambiguous. The CDR3 totals 15 residues. Germline V gives CDR1 SGHRS, CDR2 YFSETQ. The germline V and J ends were trimmed by 0 bases and 3 bases, with 7 bases remaining between them. The CDR3 DNA sequence: TGCGCCAGCAGCTTGGTGGGGAGCTATAATTCACCCCTCCACTTT. It encodes CASSLVGSYNSPLHF.

Many counts were recorded for this clonotype. This sequence joins TRBV20-1 and TRBJ2-5, with a tentative D call TRBD2 (6 bases). The ends were cut back, 5 bases at V and 5 bases at J, with 18 bases in the middle. Germline V lookup: CDR1 DFQATT, CDR2 SNEGSKA (reference sequence). There are 14 residues in the CDR3. The CDR3 loop is CSAYSGTRTETQYF. CDR3 DNA: TGCAGTGCTTATAGCGGAACCCGGACGGAGACCCAGTACTTC.

The chain has TRBV19 and TRBJ2-1; D might be TRBD1 (5 bases). The germline CDR1 and CDR2 sequences are LNHDA and SQIVND (reference sequence). Trimming left V 3 bases short and J 7 bases short, with 13 bases between. There are 14 residues in the CDR3. The CDR3 DNA sequence: TGTGCCAGTAGTATGGCCAACAGGCGAAATGAGCAGTTCTTC. It translates to CASSMANRRNEQFF. Drawing the rest from reference TRBV19 and TRBJ2-1, the complete variable domain is DGGITQSPKYLFRKEGQNVTLSCEQNLNHDAMYWYRQDPGQGLRLIYYSQIVNDFQKGDIAEGYSVSREKKESFPLTVTSAQKNPTAFYLCASSMANRRNEQFFGPGTRLTVL.

This clonotype was detected ten times or more. V gene TRBV28 combines with J gene TRBJ2-6; the D is unclear. CDR3 size: 15 residues. Germline CDR1 is MDHEN and CDR2 is SYDVKM. V was pared by 5 bases and J by 1 base, with 9 bases between. The CDR3, as DNA: TGTGCCAGCAGTCCCCTGGGATCTGGGGCCAACGTCCTGACTTTC. Its protein product is CASSPLGSGANVLTF.

This clonotype was counted at least ten times. The genes are TRBV11-2 and TRBJ2-7; D is ambiguous. The CDR3 sequence is 17 residues long. The germline gives CDR1 SGHAT, CDR2 FQNNGV. The V gene lost 1 base and the J gene lost 2 bases, with 18 bases spanning the gap. CDR3: CASSLGPGEGATYEQYF. CDR3 bases: TGTGCCAGCAGCTTAGGGCCCGGAGAAGGCGCTACCTACGAGCAGTACTTC.

This clonotype was counted at least ten times. This chain joins TRBV25-1 and TRBJ2-2; TRBD1 might be the D (6 bases). Trimming took off 6 bases at V and 0 bases at J, with 11 bases between the two ends. The CDR3 runs 15 residues. The V gene's germline CDR1 is MGHDK and CDR2 SYGVNS. Here the CDR3 reads CASRRGGSNTGELFF. The CDR3 DNA follows: TGTGCCAGCAGGCGAGGGGGTTCGAACACCGGGGAGCTGTTTTTT.

The chain couples TRBV6-2 or TRBV6-3 to TRBJ2-1; unclear D gene. Germline V gene data show CDR1 as MNHEY and CDR2 as SVGEGT. The V end was cut by 2 bases, the J end by 0 bases, with 14 bases between. The CDR3 is 17 residues long. In nucleotides, the CDR3 is TGTGCCAGCAGTTACAGCCTCAGAGACTTCTCCTACAATGAGCAGTTCTTC. Its translation is CASSYSLRDFSYNEQFF.

This clonotype was counted only a few times. V gene TRBV6-1 combines with J gene TRBJ1-3; D not resolved. CDR3 length equals 14 residues. Germline V gene sequence: CDR1 MNHNS, CDR2 SASEGT. V was pared by 5 bases and J by 0 bases, with 8 bases between. The CDR3 is CASSPGSSGNTIYF. The CDR3 DNA reads as TGTGCCAGCAGTCCAGGTTCCTCTGGAAACACCATATATTTT.

There are a few counts of this clonotype. J is TRBJ2-3 and V is TRBV6-5, with TRBD1 identical over 8 bases. The CDR3 covers 14 residues. V lost 4 bases and J lost 3; bases outside the gene matches: 3. Germline V gives CDR1 MNHEY, CDR2 SVGAGI. This chain's CDR3 is CASSSGGATDTQYF. In DNA, the CDR3 is TGTGCCAGCAGTTCAGGGGGCGCGACAGATACGCAGTATTTT.

There are a few counts of this clonotype. The V gene is TRBV5-1, the J gene TRBJ2-2; 8 positions agree with TRBD2. This CDR3 comprises 15 residues. Germline values: CDR1 SGHRS, CDR2 YFSETQ. With V trimmed by 2 bases and J by 0 bases, 0 bases remained unmatched. The CDR3 region has the DNA TGCGCCAGCAGCTTTAGCGGGGCGAACACCGGGGAGCTGTTTTTT. As protein: CASSFSGANTGELFF.

This clonotype was found many times. V and J are TRBV28 and TRBJ1-1; perhaps TRBD1 as D (5 bases). The CDR3 extends over 18 amino acids. Germline lookup yields CDR1 MDHEN and CDR2 SYDVKM. The V and J ends lost 4 bases and 0 bases respectively, with 21 bases between them. The CDR3 DNA sequence: TGTGCCAGCAGTTCACCCCCCCGGGGGTCCCTTATGAACACTGAAGCTTTCTTT. It is translated as CASSSPPRGSLMNTEAFF.

This clonotype was detected many times. This chain joins TRBV20-1 and TRBJ2-3; TRBD2 matches at 7 bases. This CDR3 is built from 18 residues. Germline trimming cut 4 bases from V and 2 bases from J; bases unmatched to any gene: 18. The V gene's germline CDR1 is DFQATT and CDR2 SNEGSKA (reference sequence). CDR3 nucleotide sequence: TGCAGTGCTATTGGGTACCAACATCGGAGCGGGACCACAGATACGCAGTATTTT. It is translated as CSAIGYQHRSGTTDTQYF.

At least ten counts were recorded for this clonotype. The V and J genes are TRBV7-2 and TRBJ2-7, with D maybe TRBD2 (5 bases). Germline-derived CDR1 and CDR2 are SGHTA and FQGNSA. The V gene lost 1 base and the J gene lost 0 bases, with 13 bases spanning the gap. This CDR3 contains 16 residues. DNA for the CDR3: TGTGCCAGCAGCTTAGTCTTTCTAGCAAGCTCCTACGAGCAGTACTTC. Translated, it gives CASSLVFLASSYEQYF.